This T cell receptor beta chain originates from a study of cytomegalovirus exposure and HLA in healthy donors. Study at large: Ancestry clustering placed 70% to 90% of about 400 genotyped donors in the Caucasian-associated cluster. Whole-study findings and limits: Associated with cytomegalovirus, according to the listing, were around 160 TCR beta chains. Previously analyzed data showed that most TCR beta V segments were productive at a frequency of about 87% or about 30%.

60 Vbeta and 13 Jbeta primers were used in PCR. TCRdb keeps only in-frame clones here, not all; method: immunoSEQ multiplex PCR. This sample has around 150,000 clones, with more than 75% found just once. This CDR3 contains 17 residues. CDR1 and CDR2 from the germline V gene are SGHNT and YYREEE (reference sequence). Germline trimming cut 3 bases from V and 0 bases from J; bases unmatched to any gene: 7. On this clone: What it binds is not known.

Sequenced material: PBMCs. The sequence derives from a man aged 18 to 30 in good health and CMV-seropositive. The chain carries TRBV5-4 and TRBJ2-3, with 10 bases lining up with TRBD2. The CDR3 DNA sequence: TGTGCCAGCAGCTCGGGACTAGCGCAAACTAGCACAGATACGCAGTATTTT. The encoded protein is CASSSGLAQTSTDTQYF.